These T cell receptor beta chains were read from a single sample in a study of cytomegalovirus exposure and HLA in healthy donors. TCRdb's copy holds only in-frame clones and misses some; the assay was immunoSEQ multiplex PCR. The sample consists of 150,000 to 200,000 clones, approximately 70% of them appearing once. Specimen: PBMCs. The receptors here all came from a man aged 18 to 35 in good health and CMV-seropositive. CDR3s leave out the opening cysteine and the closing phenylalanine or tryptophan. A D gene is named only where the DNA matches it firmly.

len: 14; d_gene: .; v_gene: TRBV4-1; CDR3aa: ASSQADLFSYNEQF
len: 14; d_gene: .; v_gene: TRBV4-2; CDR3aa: ASSSLGRATNEKLF
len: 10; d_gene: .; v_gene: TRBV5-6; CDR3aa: ASSLGGSIQY
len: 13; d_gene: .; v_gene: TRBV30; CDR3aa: AWSVQAAKGGGYT
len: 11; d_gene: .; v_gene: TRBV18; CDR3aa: ASSPGSQETQY
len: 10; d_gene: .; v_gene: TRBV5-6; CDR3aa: ASSRGFNTQY
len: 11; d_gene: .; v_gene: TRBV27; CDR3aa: ASSTTSTDTQY
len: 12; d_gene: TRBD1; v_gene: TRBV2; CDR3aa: ASSGGTGIETQY
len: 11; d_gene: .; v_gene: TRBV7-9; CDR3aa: ASSLDVDTEAF
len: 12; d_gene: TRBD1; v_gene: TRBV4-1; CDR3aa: ASSQARQGLRAF
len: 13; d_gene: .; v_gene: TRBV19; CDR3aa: ASSLGGGRNQPQH
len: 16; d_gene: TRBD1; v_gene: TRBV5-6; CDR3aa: ASSLRQGTWLSTDTQY
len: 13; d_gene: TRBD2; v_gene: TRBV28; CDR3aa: ASSPRTSEQETQY
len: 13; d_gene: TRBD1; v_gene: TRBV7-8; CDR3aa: ASRYTGTGMDEQF
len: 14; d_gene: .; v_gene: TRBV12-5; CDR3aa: ASGSIAETATGELF
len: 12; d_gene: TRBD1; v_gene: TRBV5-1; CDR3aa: ASSFGTANTEAF
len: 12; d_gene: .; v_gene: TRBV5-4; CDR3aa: ASKVAGFTDTQY
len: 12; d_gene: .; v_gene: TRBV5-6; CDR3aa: ASSFYYSNQPQH
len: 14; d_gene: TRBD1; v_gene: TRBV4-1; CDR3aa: ASSQNDRGSNQPQH